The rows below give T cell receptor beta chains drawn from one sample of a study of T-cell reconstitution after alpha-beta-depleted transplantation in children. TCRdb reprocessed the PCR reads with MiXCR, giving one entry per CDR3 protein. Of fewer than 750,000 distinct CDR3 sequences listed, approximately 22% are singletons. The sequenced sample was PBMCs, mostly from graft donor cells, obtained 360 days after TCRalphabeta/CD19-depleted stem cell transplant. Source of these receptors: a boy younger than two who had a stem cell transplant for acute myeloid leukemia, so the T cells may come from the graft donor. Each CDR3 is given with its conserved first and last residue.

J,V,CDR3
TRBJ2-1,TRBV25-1,CASSDLAGINEQFF
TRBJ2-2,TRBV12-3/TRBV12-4,CASSPDLAGASTGELFF
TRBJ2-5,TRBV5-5,CASSRLGYKETQYF
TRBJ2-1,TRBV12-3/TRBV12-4,CASSEGLPWNEQFF
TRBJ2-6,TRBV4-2,CASSQDGLNSGANVLTF
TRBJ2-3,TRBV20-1,CSAWTVSSTDTQYF
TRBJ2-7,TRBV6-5,CASSYRPGQGVEQYF
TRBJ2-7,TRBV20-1,CSARSTGSSYEQYF
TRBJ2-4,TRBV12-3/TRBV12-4,CASTNETPKNIQYF
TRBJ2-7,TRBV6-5,CASSYRQGSEQYF
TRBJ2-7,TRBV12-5,CASGLMVTEQYF
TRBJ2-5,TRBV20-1,CSASIAGRYQETQYF
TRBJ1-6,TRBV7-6,CASSLGVGSYNSPLHF
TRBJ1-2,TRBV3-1,CASSQSTGDYGYTF
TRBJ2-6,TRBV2,CASSFRGTGANVLTF
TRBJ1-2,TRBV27,CASTTSSRVANYGYTF
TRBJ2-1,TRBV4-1,CASSQGERGVYNEQFF
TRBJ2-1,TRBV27,CASSFRSSYNEQFF
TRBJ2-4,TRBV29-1,CSVEVDRLSIQYF
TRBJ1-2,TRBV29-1,CSPEARVDGYTF